This TCR beta chain was recorded in a study of CXCR3 chemokines and chemotherapy response in bladder cancer. By proportion, this clonotype is large. CDR3 size: 13 residues. CDR1 and CDR2 from the germline V gene are MNHEY and SMNVEV (reference sequence). V was cut by 6 bases and J by 14 bases, with 20 bases left in between. Each CDR3 protein is one row after TCRdb ran MiXCR on the PCR reads. The top ten hold 23% of the sample, which has 3,000 to 3,500 distinct CDR3 sequences, approximately 15% seen once. V and J are TRBV27 and TRBJ1-5; perhaps TRBD1 as D (5 bases). The TCR originated in a human donor with bladder cancer that did not respond to neoadjuvant chemotherapy. Collection of the sample occurred from a patient whose treatment included neoadjuvant chemotherapy. The CDR3 reads CASRPGGGKGEHF. The DNA of the CDR3 is TGTGCCAGCAGGCCCGGGGGGGGTAAAGGGGAGCATTTT.